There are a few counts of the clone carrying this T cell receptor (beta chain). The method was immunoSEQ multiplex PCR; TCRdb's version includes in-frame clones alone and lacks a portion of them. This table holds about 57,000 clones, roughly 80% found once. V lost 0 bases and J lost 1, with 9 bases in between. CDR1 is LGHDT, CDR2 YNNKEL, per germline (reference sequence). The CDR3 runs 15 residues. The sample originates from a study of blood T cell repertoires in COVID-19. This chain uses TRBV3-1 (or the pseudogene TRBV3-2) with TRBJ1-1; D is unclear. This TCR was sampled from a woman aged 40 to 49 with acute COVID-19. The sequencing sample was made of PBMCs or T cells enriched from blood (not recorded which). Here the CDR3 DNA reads TGTGCCAGCAGCCAAGACACGGAGCCGAACACTGAAGCTTTCTTT. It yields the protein CASSQDTEPNTEAFF.